Following are 2 T cell receptor beta chains from one sample sequenced in a study of shared clonotypes between healthy human individuals. It was CD45RO-negative cells, positively selected for CCR7, that made up naive CD8 cells, with terminally differentiated effector memory CD45RA+ cells excluded. Profiled with immunoSEQ multiplex PCR; TCRdb holds only in-frame clones, not every one. Of about 820,000 clones in the sample, more than 85% were seen once. The sequenced material came from naive CD8+ T cells sorted from blood. Receptor source: a man in his thirties or forties in good health.

The genes are TRBV28 and TRBJ2-3; D is undetermined. Trimming left V 6 bases short and J 2 bases short, with 12 bases between. CDR1 is MDHEN and CDR2 is SYDVKM in the germline V gene. This CDR3 is built from 14 residues. The CDR3 bases are TGTGCCAGCAGCATACAGAACCCCACAGATACGCAGTATTTT. Translating gives CASSIQNPTDTQYF.

The CDR3 here is CASSYPRLAGGYEQYF. In DNA, the CDR3 is TGTGCCAGCAGTTACCCCCGACTAGCGGGCGGGTACGAGCAGTACTTC. The rearrangement joins TRBV6-5 to TRBJ2-7; 10 bases are shared with TRBD2. The trim removed 2 bases at V and 4 bases at J, leaving 8 bases unmatched. The CDR3 runs 16 residues. Germline V lookup: CDR1 MNHEY, CDR2 SVGAGI.